This paragraph reports one T cell receptor beta chain. No antigen is known for it. Germline V lookup: CDR1 KGHSH, CDR2 LQKENI. V gave up 3 bases and J gave up 0 bases, with 12 bases separating them. CDR3 length: 17 residues. These data originate in a study of response to subunit inactivated influenza vaccine. Study findings and constraints: Each seasonal flu vaccination may recruit only limited new T cells, authors suggested.

A single record per CDR3 protein comes from TCRdb applying MiXCR to the RT-PCR reads. The data hold 450,000 to 500,000 distinct CDR3 sequences, with approximately 11% observed a single time. The specimen was PBMCs from blood, collected about 6 weeks after vaccination. The chain joins TRBV18 to TRBJ2-6; D possibly corresponds to TRBD1 (6 bases). The sequence was obtained from a man aged 50 or older who received an inactivated influenza vaccine. The CDR3 DNA is TGTGCCAGCTCACCGCGCCGGGACAACTCTGGGGCCAACGTCCTGACTTTC. Protein product: CASSPRRDNSGANVLTF.